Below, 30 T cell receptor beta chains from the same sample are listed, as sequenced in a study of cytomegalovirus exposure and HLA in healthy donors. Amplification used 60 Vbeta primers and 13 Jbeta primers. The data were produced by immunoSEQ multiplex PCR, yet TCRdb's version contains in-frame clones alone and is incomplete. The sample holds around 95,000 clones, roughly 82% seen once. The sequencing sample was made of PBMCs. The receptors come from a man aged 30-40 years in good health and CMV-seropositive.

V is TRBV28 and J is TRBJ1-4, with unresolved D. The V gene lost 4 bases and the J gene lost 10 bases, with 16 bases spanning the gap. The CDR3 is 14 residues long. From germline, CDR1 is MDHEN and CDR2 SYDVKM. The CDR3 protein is CASSSPDLSGKLFF. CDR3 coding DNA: TGTGCCAGCAGTTCGCCGGACTTAAGCGGAAAACTGTTTTTT.

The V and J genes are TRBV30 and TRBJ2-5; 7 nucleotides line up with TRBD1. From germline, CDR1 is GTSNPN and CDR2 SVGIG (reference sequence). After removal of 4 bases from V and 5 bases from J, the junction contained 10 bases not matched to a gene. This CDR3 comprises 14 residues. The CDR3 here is CAWIAGRGMETQYF. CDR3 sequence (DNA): TGTGCCTGGATCGCGGGCAGGGGGATGGAGACCCAGTACTTC.

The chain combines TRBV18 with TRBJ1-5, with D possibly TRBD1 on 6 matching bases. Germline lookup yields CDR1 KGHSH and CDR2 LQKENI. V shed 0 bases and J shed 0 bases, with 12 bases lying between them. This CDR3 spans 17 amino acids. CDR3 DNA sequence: TGTGCCAGCTCACCACCAGGGGGGGGATATAGCAATCAGCCCCAGCATTTT. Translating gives CASSPPGGGYSNQPQHF.

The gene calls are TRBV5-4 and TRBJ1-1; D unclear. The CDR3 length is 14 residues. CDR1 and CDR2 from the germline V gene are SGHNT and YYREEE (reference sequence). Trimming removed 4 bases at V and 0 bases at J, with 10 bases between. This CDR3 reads CASSPETVNTEAFF. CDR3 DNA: TGTGCCAGCAGCCCGGAGACTGTGAACACTGAAGCTTTCTTT.

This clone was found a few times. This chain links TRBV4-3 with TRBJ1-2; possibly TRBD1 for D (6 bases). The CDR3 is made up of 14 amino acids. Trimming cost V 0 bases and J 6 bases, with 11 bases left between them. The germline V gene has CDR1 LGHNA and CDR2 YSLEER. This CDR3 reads CASSQDGRGNGYTF. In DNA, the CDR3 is TGCGCCAGCAGCCAAGACGGCAGGGGAAATGGCTACACCTTC.

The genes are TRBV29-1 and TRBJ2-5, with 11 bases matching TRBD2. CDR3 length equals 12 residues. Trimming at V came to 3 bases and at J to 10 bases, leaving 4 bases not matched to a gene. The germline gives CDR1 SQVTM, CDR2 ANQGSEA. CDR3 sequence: CSVETSGNGQYF. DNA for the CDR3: TGCAGCGTTGAGACTAGCGGGAATGGCCAGTACTTC.

CDR3 sequence: CASSLGGQTITGELFF. CDR3 DNA: TGTGCCAGCAGCTTAGGTGGACAGACTATCACCGGGGAGCTGTTTTTT. The chain joins TRBV11-3 to TRBJ2-2; D is perhaps TRBD1 (6 bases). This CDR3 has 16 residues. The germline V gene encodes CDR1 SGHNT and CDR2 YENEEA. Trimming cost V 1 base and J 4 bases, with 13 bases left between them.

The CDR3 loop reads CSVIRGNTQYF. The CDR3 DNA sequence: TGCAGTGTCATCCGGGGAAATACGCAGTATTTT. The chain employs TRBV20-1 and TRBJ2-3; tentatively, D is TRBD2 (5 bases). The V and J ends lost 7 bases and 7 bases respectively, with 12 bases between them. CDR1 is DFQATT, CDR2 SNEGSKA, per germline (reference sequence). This CDR3 has 11 residues.

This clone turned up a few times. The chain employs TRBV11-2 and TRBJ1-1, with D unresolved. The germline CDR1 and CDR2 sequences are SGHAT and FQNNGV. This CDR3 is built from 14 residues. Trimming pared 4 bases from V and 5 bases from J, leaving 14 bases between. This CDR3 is CASSSGLASTEAFF. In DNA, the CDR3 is TGTGCCAGCAGCTCAGGACTGGCATCGACTGAAGCTTTCTTT.

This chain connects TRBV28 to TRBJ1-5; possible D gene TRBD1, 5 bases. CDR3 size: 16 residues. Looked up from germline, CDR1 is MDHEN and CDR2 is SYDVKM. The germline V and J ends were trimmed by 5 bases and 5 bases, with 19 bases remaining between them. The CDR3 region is CASSTRLWGGDQPQHF. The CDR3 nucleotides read TGTGCCAGCAGTACCCGCCTTTGGGGAGGGGATCAGCCCCAGCATTTT.

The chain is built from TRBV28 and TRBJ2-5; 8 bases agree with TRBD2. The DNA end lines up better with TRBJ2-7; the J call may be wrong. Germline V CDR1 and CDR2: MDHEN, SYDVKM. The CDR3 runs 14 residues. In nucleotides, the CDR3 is TGTGCCAGCAGAGAAGCGGGAGCATCCTACGAGCAGTACTTC. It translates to CASREAGASYEQYF.

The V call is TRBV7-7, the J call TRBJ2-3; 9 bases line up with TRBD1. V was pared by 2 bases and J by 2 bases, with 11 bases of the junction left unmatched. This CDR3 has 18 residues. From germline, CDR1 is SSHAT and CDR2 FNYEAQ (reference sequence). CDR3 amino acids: CASSLYPGTGRFTDTQYF. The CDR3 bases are TGTGCCAGCAGCTTATACCCTGGGACAGGGAGATTCACAGATACGCAGTATTTT.

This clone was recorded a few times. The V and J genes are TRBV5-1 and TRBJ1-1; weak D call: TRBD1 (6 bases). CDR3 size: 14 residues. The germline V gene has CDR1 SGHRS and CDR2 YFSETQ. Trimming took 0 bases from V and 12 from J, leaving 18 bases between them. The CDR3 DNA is TGCGCCAGCAGCTTGGTGGTATCGGGGGGCGGCACTTTCTTT. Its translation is CASSLVVSGGGTFF.

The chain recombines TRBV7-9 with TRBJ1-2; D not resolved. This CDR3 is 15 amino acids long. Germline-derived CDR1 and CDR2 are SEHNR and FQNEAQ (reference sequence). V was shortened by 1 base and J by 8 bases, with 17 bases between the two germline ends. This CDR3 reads CASSLDGTAGWGYTF. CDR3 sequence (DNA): TGTGCCAGCAGCTTAGATGGAACGGCGGGGTGGGGCTACACCTTC. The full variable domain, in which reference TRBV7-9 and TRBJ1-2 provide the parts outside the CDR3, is DTGVSQNPRHKITKRGQNVTFRCDPISEHNRLYWYRQTLGQGPEFLTYFQNEAQLEKSRLLSDRFSAERPKGSFSTLEIQRTEQGDSAMYLCASSLDGTAGWGYTFGSGTRLTVV.

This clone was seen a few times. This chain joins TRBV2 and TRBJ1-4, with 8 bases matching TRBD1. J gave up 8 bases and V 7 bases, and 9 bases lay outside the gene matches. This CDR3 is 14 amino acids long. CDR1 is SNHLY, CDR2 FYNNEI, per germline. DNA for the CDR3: TGTGCCAGCACCCTGGACAGGGCTTACGAAAAACTGTTTTTT. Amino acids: CASTLDRAYEKLFF. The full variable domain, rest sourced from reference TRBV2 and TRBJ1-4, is EPEVTQTPSHQVTQMGQEVILRCVPISNHLYFYWYRQILGQKVEFLVSFYNNEISEKSEIFDDQFSVERPDGSNFTLKIRSTKLEDSAMYFCASTLDRAYEKLFFGSGTQLSVL.

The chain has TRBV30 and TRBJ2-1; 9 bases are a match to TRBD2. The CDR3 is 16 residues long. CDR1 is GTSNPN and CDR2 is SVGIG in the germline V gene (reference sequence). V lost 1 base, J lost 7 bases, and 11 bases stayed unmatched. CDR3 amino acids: CAWSDSPAGGNNEQFF. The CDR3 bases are TGTGCCTGGAGTGACAGCCCAGCGGGAGGCAATAATGAGCAGTTCTTC.

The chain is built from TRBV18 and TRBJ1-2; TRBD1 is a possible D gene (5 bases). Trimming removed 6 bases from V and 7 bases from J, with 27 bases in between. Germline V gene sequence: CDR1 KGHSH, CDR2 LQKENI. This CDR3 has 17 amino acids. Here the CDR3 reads CASSLGQDFMATGGYTF. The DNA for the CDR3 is TGTGCCAGCTCCCTTGGACAAGACTTTATGGCTACCGGTGGCTACACCTTC.

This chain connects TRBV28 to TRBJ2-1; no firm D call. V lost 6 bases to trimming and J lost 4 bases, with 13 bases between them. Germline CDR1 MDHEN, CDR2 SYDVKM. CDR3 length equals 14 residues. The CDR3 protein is CASRPQAGYNEQFF. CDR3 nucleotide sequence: TGTGCCAGCAGGCCCCAGGCTGGGTACAATGAGCAGTTCTTC. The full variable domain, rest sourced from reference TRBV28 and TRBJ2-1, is DVKVTQSSRYLVKRTGEKVFLECVQDMDHENMFWYRQDPGLGLRLIYFSYDVKMKEKGDIPEGYSVSREKKERFSLILESASTNQTSMYLCASRPQAGYNEQFFGPGTRLTVL.

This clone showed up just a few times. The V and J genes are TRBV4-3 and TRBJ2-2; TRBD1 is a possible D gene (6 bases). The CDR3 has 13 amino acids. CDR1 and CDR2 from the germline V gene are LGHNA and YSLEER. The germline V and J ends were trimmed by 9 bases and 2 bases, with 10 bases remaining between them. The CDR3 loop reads CASGDTNTGELFF. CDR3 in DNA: TGCGCCAGTGGGGACACCAACACCGGGGAGCTGTTTTTT.

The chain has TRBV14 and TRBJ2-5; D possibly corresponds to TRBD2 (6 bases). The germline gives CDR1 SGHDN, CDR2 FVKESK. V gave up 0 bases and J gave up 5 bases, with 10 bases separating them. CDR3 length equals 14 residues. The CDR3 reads CASSQELLAETQYF. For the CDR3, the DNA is TGTGCCAGCAGCCAAGAACTGCTAGCGGAGACCCAGTACTTC.

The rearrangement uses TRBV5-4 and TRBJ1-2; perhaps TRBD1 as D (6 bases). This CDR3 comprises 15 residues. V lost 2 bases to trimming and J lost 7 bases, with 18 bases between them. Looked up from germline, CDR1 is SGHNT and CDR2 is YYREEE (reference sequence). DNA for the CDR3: TGTGCCAGCAGCTTAGACTCTCAGGGGTCGGGTGGCTACACCTTC. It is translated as CASSLDSQGSGGYTF.

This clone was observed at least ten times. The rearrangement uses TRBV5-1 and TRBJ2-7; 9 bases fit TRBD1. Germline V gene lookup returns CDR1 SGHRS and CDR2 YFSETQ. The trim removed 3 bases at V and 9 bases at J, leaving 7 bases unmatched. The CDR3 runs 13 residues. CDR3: CASSSRTGVRQYF. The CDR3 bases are TGCGCCAGCAGCTCCAGGACAGGGGTTCGGCAGTACTTC.

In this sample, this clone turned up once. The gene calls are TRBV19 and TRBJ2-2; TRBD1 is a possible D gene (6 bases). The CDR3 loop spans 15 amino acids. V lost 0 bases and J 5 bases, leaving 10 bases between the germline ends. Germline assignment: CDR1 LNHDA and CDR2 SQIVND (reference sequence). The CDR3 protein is CASSIEGAWTGELFF. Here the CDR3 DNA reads TGTGCCAGTAGTATAGAGGGGGCGTGGACCGGGGAGCTGTTTTTT.

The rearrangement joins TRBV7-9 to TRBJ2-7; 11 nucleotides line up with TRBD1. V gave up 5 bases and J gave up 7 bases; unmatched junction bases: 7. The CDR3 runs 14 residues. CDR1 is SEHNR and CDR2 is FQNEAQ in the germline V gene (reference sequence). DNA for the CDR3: TGTGCCAGCAGCCTCGGGACAGGGGGAGAAGAGCAGTACTTC. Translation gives CASSLGTGGEEQYF.

The CDR3 loop reads CASSLGLAGGTDTQYF. DNA of the CDR3: TGTGCCAGCAGTTTAGGACTAGCGGGAGGAACAGATACGCAGTATTTT. The chain recombines TRBV28 with TRBJ2-3, with 14 bases aligning to TRBD2. The junction had 1 base not matched to a gene; V was cut back by 2 bases and J by 3 bases. Germline assignment: CDR1 MDHEN and CDR2 SYDVKM. The CDR3 length is 16 residues. Full variable domain (missing parts from reference TRBV28 and TRBJ2-3): DVKVTQSSRYLVKRTGEKVFLECVQDMDHENMFWYRQDPGLGLRLIYFSYDVKMKEKGDIPEGYSVSREKKERFSLILESASTNQTSMYLCASSLGLAGGTDTQYFGPGTRLTVL.

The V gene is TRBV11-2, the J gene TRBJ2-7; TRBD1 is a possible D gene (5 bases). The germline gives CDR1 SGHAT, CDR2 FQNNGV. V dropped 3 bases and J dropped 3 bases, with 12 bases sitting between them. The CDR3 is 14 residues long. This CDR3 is CASSFGAQGYEQYF. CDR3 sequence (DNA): TGTGCCAGCAGCTTTGGGGCTCAGGGCTACGAGCAGTACTTC.

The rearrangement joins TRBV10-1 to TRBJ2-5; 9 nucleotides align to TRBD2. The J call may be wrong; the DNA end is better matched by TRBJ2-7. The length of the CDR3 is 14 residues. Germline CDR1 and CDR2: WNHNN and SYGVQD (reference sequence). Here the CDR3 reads CASRDSSGSNEQYF. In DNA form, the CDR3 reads TGCGCCAGCAGGGATAGTAGCGGGAGTAACGAGCAGTACTTC.

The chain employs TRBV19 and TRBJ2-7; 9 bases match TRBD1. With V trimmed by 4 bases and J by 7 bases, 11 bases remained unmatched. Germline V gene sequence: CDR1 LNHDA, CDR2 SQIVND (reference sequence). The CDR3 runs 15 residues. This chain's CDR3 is CASSTTGGLPGEQYF. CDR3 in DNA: TGTGCCAGTAGTACTACAGGGGGCCTACCCGGGGAGCAGTACTTC.

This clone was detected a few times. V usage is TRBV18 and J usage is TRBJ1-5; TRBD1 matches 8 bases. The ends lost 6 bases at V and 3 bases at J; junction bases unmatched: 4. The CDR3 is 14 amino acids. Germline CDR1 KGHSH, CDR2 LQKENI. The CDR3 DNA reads TGTGCCAGCTCCCGGGACAGGAACAATCAGCCCCAGCATTTT. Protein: CASSRDRNNQPQHF.

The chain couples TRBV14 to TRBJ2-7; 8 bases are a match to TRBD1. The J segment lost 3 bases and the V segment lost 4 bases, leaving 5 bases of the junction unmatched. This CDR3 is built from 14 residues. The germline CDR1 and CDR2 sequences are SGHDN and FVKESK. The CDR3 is CASSRGGTGYEQYF. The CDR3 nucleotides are TGTGCCAGCAGCCGAGGAGGGACAGGCTACGAGCAGTACTTC. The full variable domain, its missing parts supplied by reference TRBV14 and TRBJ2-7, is EAGVTQFPSHSVIEKGQTVTLRCDPISGHDNLYWYRRVMGKEIKFLLHFVKESKQDESGMPNNRFLAERTGGTYSTLKVQPAELEDSGVYFCASSRGGTGYEQYFGPGTRLTVT.